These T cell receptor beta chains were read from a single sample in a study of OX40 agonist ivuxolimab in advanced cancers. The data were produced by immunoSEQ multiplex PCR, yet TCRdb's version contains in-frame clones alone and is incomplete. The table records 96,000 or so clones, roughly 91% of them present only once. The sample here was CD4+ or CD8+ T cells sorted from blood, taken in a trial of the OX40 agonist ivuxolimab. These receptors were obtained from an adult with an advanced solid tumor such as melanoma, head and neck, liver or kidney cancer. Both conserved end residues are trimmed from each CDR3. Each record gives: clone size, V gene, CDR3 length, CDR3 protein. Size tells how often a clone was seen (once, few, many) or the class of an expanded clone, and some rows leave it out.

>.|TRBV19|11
ASSSSGWTEQF
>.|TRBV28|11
ASSLRLNYGYT
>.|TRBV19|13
ASSFGTASNYGYT
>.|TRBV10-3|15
AISGPRGRALGNEQY
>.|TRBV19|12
ASSIRVQNTEAF
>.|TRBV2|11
ASSMGLNNEQF
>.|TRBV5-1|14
ASSFDTSGGGETQY
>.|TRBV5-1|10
ASSLVGSPLH
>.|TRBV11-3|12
ASSFGGTAYEQY
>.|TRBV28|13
ASSYLQGVNTEAF
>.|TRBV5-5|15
ASSLDVTGTFYNEQF
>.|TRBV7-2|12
ASSLGGGGLEQF
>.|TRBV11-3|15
ASRPSTGSPGTGELF
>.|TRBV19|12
ASTPWAGGYGYT
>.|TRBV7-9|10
ASSYPTYEQY
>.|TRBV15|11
ATSRGNLYTQY
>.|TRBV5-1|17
ASSWRTSGGVRQSDTQY
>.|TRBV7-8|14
ASSLDRGASTDTQY
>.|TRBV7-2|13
ASSLAGAPGNTIY
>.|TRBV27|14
ASSLGFPGQGYEQY
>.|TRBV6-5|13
ASSYSLAGGETQY
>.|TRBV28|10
ASTRAGNTIY
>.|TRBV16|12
ASSQGYRQETQY
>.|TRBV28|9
ATSRWYEQY
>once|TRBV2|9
ASPYQEEQF
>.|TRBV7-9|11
ASSPDQGPPLH
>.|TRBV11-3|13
ASSLEAGINTEAF